This T cell receptor beta chain is from a study of CD8 T cells in Susac syndrome (dated by TCRdb to the late 2010s). Looking at the study overall: Whether CD8+ T cell activation and differentiation in Susac syndrome was antigen driven was tested using repertoire sequencing. CD8+ T cell repertoire clonality was compared between more than ten healthy donors, approximately 14 Susac syndrome patients and about 15 multiple sclerosis patients.

About this clonotype itself: What antigen it recognizes has not been identified. No base quality information exists; no much larger clone differs at one position.

Summary of the overall study and its limitations: The TCR sequencing and HLA analysis was acknowledged to have included a relatively small number of individuals.

Peripheral blood CD8+ and CD4+ T cells from healthy donors, Susac syndrome patients and multiple sclerosis patients were profiled by high-throughput TCR beta sequencing. The multiple sclerosis controls were treatment-naive patients who had stable or active relapsing-remitting disease and met the revised McDonald criteria. CD8+ TEMRA cells were enriched by FACS, while bulk CD8+ and CD4+ T cells were purified by magnetic negative isolation. Blood was drawn into EDTA tubes, processed within 24 hours, and PBMCs were isolated by density gradient centrifugation. PBMCs intended for TCR sequencing were cryopreserved in liquid nitrogen and were subsequently thawed in a 37 degrees C water bath. Purity of sorted or isolated CD4+, CD8+ and CD8+ TEMRA cells was at least 90%. RNA was extracted using the RNeasy kit, and roughly 0.5 to 1 microgram was reverse transcribed with random hexamers. TCR beta CDR3 regions were amplified with the immunoSEQ multiplex PCR assay covering 54 Vbeta and 13 Jbeta segments. PCR amplification bias was corrected by using a synthetic template baseline for primer optimization and computational correction. The paper's processing steps were these. Reads were annotated to V, D and J genes per IMGT and analyzed with immunoSEQ Analyzer, keeping only productive sequences. Clonality was calculated as one minus the Shannon entropy normalized by log2 of the number of productive unique sequences. Public and private clones were assessed among the 100 most prevalent clones of each patient and control. Susac-specific clones were defined as absent from healthy and MS cohorts, about 1,000 published viral clones and other ImmuneACCESS disease sequences. TCRdb reprocessing: public reads trimmed at Q25 with fastp, clones called with MiXCR, in-frame beta chains kept. One record per CDR3 amino acid sequence lists the most common genes and DNA. The V and J calls reflect TCRdb's pipeline rather than the authors' work. Here the sample has about 200,000 distinct CDR3 sequences; roughly 92% occur a single time. Jointly, the top ten make up roughly 0.13% of the sample.

The junction shows trimming of 5 bases on V and 1 base on J, plus 10 bases between the germline ends. Including the terminal cysteine and phenylalanine, the CDR3 comprises 14 residues. The sequence is cut down to CDR3 DNA, 42 bases in frame from base 1. The germline V gene yields SGHVS for CDR1 and FQNEAQ for CDR2. The TCR comes from a human donor with multiple sclerosis. The rearrangement joined TRBV7-8 to TRBJ2-3, with TRBD2 tentatively as D gene (6 bases match). Sample: CD8+ T cells from PBMCs. The nucleotide sequence reads TGTGCCAGCAGCCCGGGGGTGGGCACAGATACGCAGTATTTT. This sequence encodes CASSPGVGTDTQYF.